These 17 T cell receptor beta chains originate from one sample sequenced in a study of CD8+CD57+ T cells in acquired aplastic anemia. Profiles of TCR beta VDJ and CDR3 were generated from a genomic DNA template. Using its own MiXCR run on the reads, TCRdb lists one record per CDR3 protein. The table records 150,000 or so distinct CDR3 sequences, 40% to 50% of them present only once. Patients sequenced had flow cytometry evidence of CD8+CD57+ cell expansion. Sequenced: sorted CD4+, CD8+, or CD8+CD57+ T cells (not recorded which) from PBMCs. Every receptor here comes from a human donor with aplastic anemia.

Many counts were recorded for this clonotype. The V and J genes are TRBV2 and TRBJ2-1, with 8 bases that match TRBD2. CDR3 size: 13 residues. CDR1 and CDR2 (germline): SNHLY, FYNNEI. V shed 5 bases and J 9 bases; nucleotides not matched to a gene: 6. The CDR3, as DNA: TGTGCCAGCAGTCTCCCTGCGGGAGGTGAGCAGTTCTTC. Its protein is CASSLPAGGEQFF.

The genes are TRBV6-2 or TRBV6-3 and TRBJ1-2; tentatively, D is TRBD1 (6 bases). The CDR3 is made up of 17 amino acids. Trimming took 2 bases from V and 5 from J, leaving 21 bases between them. Germline CDR1 and CDR2: MNHEY and SVGEGT. For the CDR3, the DNA is TGTGCCAGCAGTTACCTAGCCCGCCCGGGGGCCAGTTATGGCTACACCTTC. Translating gives CASSYLARPGASYGYTF.

The rearrangement uses TRBV20-1 and TRBJ2-2; D could derive from TRBD1 or TRBD2 (6 bases each). Germline V gene data show CDR1 as DFQATT and CDR2 as SNEGSKA (reference sequence). The CDR3 totals 16 residues. V was shortened by 0 bases and J by 8 bases, with 19 bases between the two germline ends. Written as DNA, the CDR3 is TGCAGTGCTAGAGATAGGGGGGCACCCTCTAGGGGGGAGCTGTTTTTT. Encoded protein: CSARDRGAPSRGELFF.

This clonotype was detected a few times. The chain uses TRBV12-3 or TRBV12-4 and TRBJ1-1, with D unresolved. V was shortened by 1 base and J by 4 bases, with 13 bases between the two germline ends. The CDR3 runs to 15 residues. DNA for the CDR3: TGTGCCAGCAGTTTAGGGGGAGGAATCGGCACTGAAGCTTTCTTT. Protein: CASSLGGGIGTEAFF.

This clonotype was seen ten or more times. The chain joins TRBV4-1 to TRBJ2-3; no reliable D call. The CDR3 runs 15 residues. CDR1 MGHRA and CDR2 YSYEKL come from the germline V gene. V was trimmed by 0 bases and J by 1 base, leaving 8 bases between them. For the CDR3, the DNA is TGCGCCAGCAGCCAAGAGGGCCCGGGCACAGATACGCAGTATTTT. This translates into CASSQEGPGTDTQYF.

The CDR3 loop is CASSTLAGGLETQYF. In DNA, the CDR3 is TGTGCCAGTAGTACGCTGGCGGGAGGCCTAGAGACCCAGTACTTC. The rearrangement links TRBV19 to TRBJ2-5; 8 bases line up with TRBD2. Germline V gives CDR1 LNHDA, CDR2 SQIVND (reference sequence). Trimming cost V 4 bases and J 4 bases; bases outside gene matches: 8. This CDR3 region has 15 residues.

Points on this clonotype: With a much larger clone just one base away, this may be a read error. The chain employs TRBV20-1 and TRBJ2-1; TRBD2 might be the D (6 bases). Trimming removed 6 bases from V and 4 bases from J, with 22 bases in between. CDR1 is DFQATT and CDR2 is SNEGSKA in the germline V gene (reference sequence). The CDR3 is made up of 16 amino acids. The CDR3, as DNA: TGCAGTGCCGGGGGACCAGCGGCCGAAATATACAATGAGCAGTTCTTC. It is translated as CSAGGPAAEIYNEQFF.

This clonotype has more than one count but fewer than ten. The V and J genes are TRBV27 and TRBJ2-7; 9 positions match TRBD2. Germline CDR1 reads MNHEY; CDR2 reads SMNVEV (reference sequence). The CDR3 is made up of 16 amino acids. V shed 6 bases, J shed 3 bases, and the junction held 12 bases outside the gene matches. CDR3 sequence: CASSHAYSGRVYEQYF. As DNA, the CDR3 is TGTGCCAGCAGCCACGCCTATAGCGGGAGAGTCTACGAGCAGTACTTC.

The V gene is TRBV2, the J gene TRBJ2-5; D gene unclear. The V and J ends lost 5 bases and 2 bases respectively, with 12 bases between them. The CDR3 is 14 amino acids. Germline V gene sequence: CDR1 SNHLY, CDR2 FYNNEI. CDR3 nucleotide sequence: TGTGCCAGCAGTCCACAAGTAAAGCAAGAGACCCAGTACTTC. Translating it yields CASSPQVKQETQYF.

The rearrangement uses TRBV7-9 and TRBJ1-2; TRBD1 matches at 7 bases. With 9 bases clipped from V and 6 bases from J, the junction kept 10 bases outside the gene matches. Germline assignment: CDR1 SEHNR and CDR2 FQNEAQ (reference sequence). The CDR3 is made up of 13 amino acids. CDR3: CARNQTQGDGYTF. CDR3 sequence (DNA): TGTGCCAGGAACCAAACCCAGGGGGATGGCTACACCTTC. The variable domain in full, completed from reference TRBV7-9 and TRBJ1-2, reads DTGVSQNPRHKITKRGQNVTFRCDPISEHNRLYWYRQTLGQGPEFLTYFQNEAQLEKSRLLSDRFSAERPKGSFSTLEIQRTEQGDSAMYLCARNQTQGDGYTFGSGTRLTVV.

This clonotype was seen only a few times. The chain recombines TRBV29-1 with TRBJ1-4, with D uncertain. Germline CDR1 reads SQVTM; CDR2 reads ANQGSEA. With 4 bases removed from V and 5 bases from J, the gap between germline ends came to 5 bases. This CDR3 comprises 11 residues. Written as DNA, the CDR3 is TGCAGCGTTGTACAGAATGAAAAACTGTTTTTT. Amino acids: CSVVQNEKLFF. Together with reference TRBV29-1 and TRBJ1-4, the CDR3 gives the full variable domain: SAVISQKPSRDICQRGTSLTIQCQVDSQVTMMFWYRQQPGQSLTLIATANQGSEATYESGFVIDKFPISRPNLTFSTLTVSNMSPEDSSIYLCSVVQNEKLFFGSGTQLSVL.

This chain uses TRBV5-1 with TRBJ2-7; tentative D call: TRBD1 (5 bases). The CDR3 has 15 residues. V was clipped by 3 bases and J by 5 bases, with 18 bases between them. Germline assignment: CDR1 SGHRS and CDR2 YFSETQ. The CDR3 loop is CASSSSPAGIHEQYF. The CDR3 DNA reads as TGCGCCAGCAGCTCGTCCCCCGCAGGGATCCACGAGCAGTACTTC.

The chain links TRBV5-6 to TRBJ2-3; no clear D gene. Germline lookup yields CDR1 SGHDT and CDR2 YYEEEE. V lost 4 bases to trimming and J lost 6 bases, with 9 bases between them. This CDR3 comprises 12 residues. Written as DNA, the CDR3 is TGTGCCAGCAGCCAGGAGTGGGATACGCAGTATTTT. It is translated as CASSQEWDTQYF.

The chain links TRBV29-1 to TRBJ2-1; TRBD1 aligns across 11 bases. V gave up 3 bases and J gave up 10 bases; unmatched junction bases: 8. Germline assignment: CDR1 SQVTM and CDR2 ANQGSEA. This CDR3 region has 14 residues. The CDR3 here is CSVEGQGGTLEQFF. CDR3 nucleotides: TGCAGCGTTGAGGGACAGGGGGGGACACTCGAGCAGTTCTTC.

The V gene is TRBV12-3 or TRBV12-4, the J gene TRBJ1-1, with D hard to call. This CDR3 has 13 residues. With 3 bases removed from V and 4 bases from J, the gap between germline ends came to 9 bases. CDR3 nucleotide sequence: TGTGCCAGCAGTTTCGAGGTTACCACTGAAGCTTTCTTT. This encodes CASSFEVTTEAFF.

This clonotype was seen ten or more times. The gene calls are TRBV3-1 and TRBJ1-1; D not certain. Trimming took 3 bases from V and 9 from J, leaving 8 bases between them. The V gene's germline CDR1 is LGHDT and CDR2 YNNKEL (reference sequence). This CDR3 is built from 11 residues. The CDR3 reads CASSQDGKAFF. The DNA of the CDR3 is TGTGCCAGCAGCCAGGATGGGAAAGCTTTCTTT.

V is TRBV11-2 and J is TRBJ2-1; possibly TRBD1 for D (6 bases). The germline V gene has CDR1 SGHAT and CDR2 FQNNGV. The V and J ends lost 6 bases and 9 bases respectively, with 18 bases between them. The length of the CDR3 is 14 residues. The CDR3 spells CASSQGGRPTEQFF. CDR3 sequence (DNA): TGTGCCAGCAGTCAAGGGGGTCGCCCAACTGAGCAGTTCTTC.